This TCR beta chain emerged from a study of blood T cell repertoires in COVID-19. Trimming pared 0 bases from V and 8 bases from J, leaving 10 bases between. The CDR3 contains 13 residues. Looked up from germline, CDR1 is SEHNR and CDR2 is FQNEAQ (reference sequence). The repertoire was sequenced with immunoSEQ multiplex PCR; TCRdb's copy has only in-frame clones and lacks some. The sample has 62,000 or so clones; 88% are singletons. The sequence was obtained from a human donor in a cohort sampled during active COVID-19. Sequencing used peripheral blood. The V and J genes are TRBV7-9 and TRBJ1-2, with D uncertain. The CDR3 protein is CASSLAPSNGYTF. CDR3 coding DNA: TGTGCCAGCAGCTTAGCCCCCAGTAACGGCTACACCTTC.